This TCR beta chain was observed in a study of T cell repertoires in cytomegalovirus infection. As for the study in general: From public TCR beta signatures came an indication of both CMV infection and matching HLA type. Study results and caveats: What dominated the ex vivo response were HLA-C-restricted CMV-specific TCR beta clonotypes. Of the TCR beta families, the public ones yielded a cumulative frequency that identified carriers of CMV plus the relevant HLA.

The ends were cut back, 5 bases at V and 7 bases at J, with 11 bases in the middle. Looked up from germline, CDR1 is SEHNR and CDR2 is FQNEAQ (reference sequence). This CDR3 comprises 13 residues. This clonotype was detected ten times or more. Its antigen remains unidentified. TCRdb itself ran the reads through MiXCR, one entry per CDR3 protein. This table has a few hundred thousand distinct CDR3 sequences, roughly 9.5% appearing once. The sequenced sample consisted of PBMCs. The gene calls are TRBV7-9 and TRBJ2-2; TRBD1 is a possible D gene (5 bases). The sequence came from a human donor in good health (CMV status not recorded). Some clones in this sample may be carry-over from other donors' samples. The CDR3 reads CASSPQGNGELFF. CDR3 DNA sequence: TGTGCCAGCAGCCCCCAGGGAAACGGGGAGCTGTTTTTT.